Following are 31 T cell receptor beta chains from one sample sequenced in a study of neurological immune-mediated disorders. TCRdb fed the 5' RACE reads into MiXCR, producing one record per CDR3 protein. Of about 50,000 distinct CDR3 sequences in the sample, about 5.8% were seen once. The sequencing sample was made of CD4+ T cells from blood. Receptors were obtained from a woman aged 18-29 years with multiple sclerosis.

The rearrangement uses TRBV7-9 and TRBJ2-1, with D maybe TRBD1 (5 bases). Trimming stripped 5 bases from V and 5 bases from J, with 10 bases between. The CDR3 runs 13 residues. CDR1 is SEHNR, CDR2 FQNEAQ, per germline (reference sequence). The DNA for the CDR3 is TGTGCCAGCAGCCCCAAGACAGACAATGAGCAGTTCTTC. Its translation: CASSPKTDNEQFF.

The sample holds many counts of this clonotype. The chain is built from TRBV5-1 and TRBJ2-7, with no clear D. The V gene lost 3 bases and the J gene lost 6 bases, with 10 bases spanning the gap. The CDR3 consists of 12 residues. Germline V gene sequence: CDR1 SGHRS, CDR2 YFSETQ. In nucleotides, the CDR3 is TGCGCCAGCAGCTATTATCCGGGCGAGCAGTACTTC. It yields the protein CASSYYPGEQYF.

This clonotype has ten or more counts. The rearrangement joins TRBV5-1 to TRBJ1-5; D not certain. The CDR3 runs 16 residues. Germline CDR1 SGHRS, CDR2 YFSETQ. The V gene lost 0 bases and the J gene lost 5 bases, with 15 bases spanning the gap. The CDR3 reads CASSLAPGDGYQPQHF. The CDR3 DNA is TGCGCCAGCAGCTTGGCACCCGGGGATGGGTATCAGCCCCAGCATTTT.

At least ten counts were recorded for this clonotype. The CDR3 DNA sequence: TGCGCCAGCAGCCTGGACCGAGGGGGCGGTGCCAAAAACATTCAGTACTTC. Its translation is CASSLDRGGGAKNIQYF. The rearrangement uses TRBV5-1 and TRBJ2-4; 7 bases align to TRBD1. This CDR3 has 17 residues. Trimming took 4 bases from V and 1 from J; bases not matched to a gene: 11. Germline loops: CDR1 SGHRS, CDR2 YFSETQ.

CDR3 in amino acids: CASRALYENTEAFF. The DNA of the CDR3 is TGTGCCAGCAGGGCCCTTTATGAGAACACTGAAGCTTTCTTT. The V gene is TRBV14, the J gene TRBJ1-1, with D unclear. This CDR3 comprises 14 residues. Germline loops: CDR1 SGHDN, CDR2 FVKESK. The ends were cut back, 6 bases at V and 1 base at J, with 12 bases in the middle.

This clonotype appeared many times. The rearrangement uses TRBV2 and TRBJ1-2, with TRBD1 as a possible D gene (6 bases). V was pared by 3 bases and J by 1 base, with 21 bases between. The CDR3 has 18 residues. Looked up from germline, CDR1 is SNHLY and CDR2 is FYNNEI. In DNA form, the CDR3 reads TGTGCCAGCAGTGATAATTTGGGGCGGGACACTCTTAACTATGGCTACACCTTC. It codes for CASSDNLGRDTLNYGYTF. The whole variable domain, remainder taken from reference TRBV2 and TRBJ1-2, is EPEVTQTPSHQVTQMGQEVILRCVPISNHLYFYWYRQILGQKVEFLVSFYNNEISEKSEIFDDQFSVERPDGSNFTLKIRSTKLEDSAMYFCASSDNLGRDTLNYGYTFGSGTRLTVV.

At least ten counts were recorded for this clonotype. The chain joins TRBV28 to TRBJ1-5; the D gene is possibly TRBD1 (5 bases). Looked up from germline, CDR1 is MDHEN and CDR2 is SYDVKM. Trimming stripped 5 bases from V and 0 bases from J, with 23 bases between. The CDR3 spans 19 residues. CDR3 region: CASSLRDLAQAFSNQPQHF. In DNA form, the CDR3 reads TGTGCCAGCAGTCTTAGAGATTTGGCACAGGCCTTTAGCAATCAGCCCCAGCATTTT.

There are many counts of this clonotype. This chain joins TRBV4-2 and TRBJ1-5; a weak D match, TRBD1 (5 bases). The germline V gene has CDR1 LGHNA and CDR2 YNFKEQ. The CDR3 spans 15 residues. Between the trimmed V and J ends, which lost 4 bases and 0 bases, there was a span of 10 bases. As DNA, the CDR3 is TGTGCCAGCAGCCCACAACAGGATAGCAATCAGCCCCAGCATTTT. Protein sequence: CASSPQQDSNQPQHF.

This clonotype was seen at least ten times. CDR3 loop: CASKRSELSGANVLTF. As DNA, the CDR3 is TGTGCCAGCAAGCGGTCGGAACTTTCTGGGGCCAACGTCCTGACTTTC. This chain uses TRBV12-3 or TRBV12-4 with TRBJ2-6; maybe TRBD2 (5 bases). Deletions cut 7 bases from V and 1 base from J, with 14 bases between. The CDR3 is 16 amino acids.

This clonotype has a count of ten or more. The chain has TRBV15 and TRBJ1-1; 7 bases map to TRBD1. The trim removed 9 bases at V and 6 bases at J, leaving 16 bases unmatched. This CDR3 comprises 15 residues. Germline V gives CDR1 LNHNV, CDR2 YYDKDF (reference sequence). CDR3 DNA: TGTGCCACGGGACAGTCCCGTAAATTGGTTGCTGAAGCTTTCTTT. Its translation: CATGQSRKLVAEAFF.

This clonotype was seen ten or more times. This chain's CDR3 is CASRKPGAGEQYF. The CDR3, as DNA: TGTGCCAGCAGAAAGCCGGGAGCAGGAGAGCAGTACTTC. V gene TRBV28 combines with J gene TRBJ2-7; tentatively, D is TRBD2 (6 bases). V was pared by 6 bases and J by 7 bases, with 16 bases between. CDR1 and CDR2 (germline): MDHEN, SYDVKM. The CDR3 spans 13 residues.

This clonotype was detected many times. V usage is TRBV29-1 and J usage is TRBJ1-4, with D tentatively TRBD1 (6 bases). The CDR3 length is 13 residues. Looked up from germline, CDR1 is SQVTM and CDR2 is ANQGSEA. V dropped 5 bases and J dropped 5 bases, with 12 bases sitting between them. The DNA for the CDR3 is TGCAGCGTTTGTGGGACACCGAATGAAAAACTGTTTTTT. Its translation: CSVCGTPNEKLFF.

This clonotype was seen repeatedly, ten times or more. V and J are TRBV7-9 and TRBJ2-2, with 8 bases aligning to TRBD1. The CDR3 is 14 residues long. Germline-derived CDR1 and CDR2 are SEHNR and FQNEAQ (reference sequence). V was clipped by 6 bases and J by 5 bases; unmatched bases: 5. The CDR3 reads CASRTGVDTGELFF. CDR3 DNA: TGTGCCAGCAGGACAGGGGTGGATACCGGGGAGCTGTTTTTT.

This clonotype was counted ten times or more. This sequence joins TRBV6-2 or TRBV6-3 and TRBJ2-7; D might be TRBD2 (5 bases). CDR3 length: 15 amino acids. CDR1 and CDR2 from the germline V gene are MNHEY and SVGEGT. The V end lost 7 bases, the J end lost 4 bases, and 20 bases lay between the germline ends. Written as DNA, the CDR3 is TGTGCCAGCACCAACCCGGGCCGGGGTTTTTACGAGCAGTACGTC. Its translation is CASTNPGRGFYEQYV.

This clonotype occurred many times. The CDR3 DNA is TGTGCCAGCAGTAAATCGGACAGGGGTTCACCCCTCCACTTT. Its protein is CASSKSDRGSPLHF. The chain couples TRBV12-3 or TRBV12-4 to TRBJ1-6; 9 bases match TRBD1. V lost 5 bases to trimming and J lost 9 bases; unmatched junction nucleotides: 5. This CDR3 region has 14 residues.

This clonotype was detected many times. The chain combines TRBV7-6 with TRBJ2-3; tentatively, D is TRBD2 (6 bases). CDR3 length: 16 amino acids. V was trimmed by 0 bases and J by 1 base, leaving 11 bases between them. Germline V gives CDR1 SGHVS, CDR2 FNYEAQ. The CDR3: CASSLASVAGTDTQYF. CDR3 nucleotide sequence: TGTGCCAGCAGCTTAGCGTCGGTAGCGGGCACAGATACGCAGTATTTT.

This clonotype was detected ten times or more. The chain uses TRBV29-1 and TRBJ2-1, with D maybe TRBD1 (6 bases). Looked up from germline, CDR1 is SQVTM and CDR2 is ANQGSEA. This CDR3 comprises 12 residues. Trimming left V 7 bases short and J 12 bases short, with 19 bases between. The CDR3 sequence is CSADTTGYGQFF. The CDR3 DNA is TGCAGCGCCGACACCACAGGGTACGGGCAGTTCTTC.

This clonotype showed up many times. The CDR3 end shows no conserved phenylalanine or tryptophan, and so a read error is likely. Because the CDR3's place on the DNA is in doubt, the DNA is left out and the CDR3 is given as listed by TCRdb. CDR3 residues: CSVELAGGL. The chain couples TRBV29-1 to TRBJ2-1; no check of the table's D call, TRBD2, against the DNA was made. Germline V lookup: CDR1 SQVTM, CDR2 ANQGSEA. The length of the CDR3 is 9 amino acids, counting both ends.

This sequence joins TRBV2 and TRBJ1-1; unclear D gene. The CDR3 runs 13 residues. Trimming removed 7 bases from V and 2 bases from J, with 11 bases in between. CDR1 SNHLY and CDR2 FYNNEI come from the germline V gene. This CDR3 is CASKGEVNTEAFF. CDR3 nucleotides: TGTGCCAGCAAGGGTGAAGTTAACACTGAAGCTTTCTTT.

The chain links TRBV5-5 to TRBJ2-6; perhaps TRBD2 as D (5 bases). This CDR3 region has 17 residues. The germline V gene has CDR1 SGHKS and CDR2 YYEKEE (reference sequence). V was shortened by 5 bases and J by 2 bases, with 17 bases between the two germline ends. CDR3 sequence: CASRSREGGTGANVLTF. The CDR3 region has the DNA TGTGCCAGCAGATCCCGGGAAGGCGGAACTGGGGCCAACGTCCTGACTTTC.

J is TRBJ1-6 and V is TRBV19; tentatively, D is TRBD1 (6 bases). CDR3 size: 13 residues. Germline-derived CDR1 and CDR2 are LNHDA and SQIVND (reference sequence). Deletions cut 8 bases from V and 8 bases from J, with 13 bases between. CDR3 DNA sequence: TGTGCCAGTCACGGACAGAGAGATTCACCCCTCCACTTT. Residues: CASHGQRDSPLHF.

In this sample, this clonotype turned up many times. The J gene is TRBJ2-5, the V gene TRBV20-1, with D hard to call. With 1 base removed from V and 4 bases from J, the gap between germline ends came to 7 bases. The CDR3 has 12 residues. Per germline, CDR1 DFQATT and CDR2 SNEGSKA (reference sequence). The CDR3 DNA reads as TGCAGTGCTAGAGTTAACGGAGAGACCCAGTACTTC. Protein sequence: CSARVNGETQYF.

This clonotype was found many times. The chain has TRBV5-5 and TRBJ2-7, with TRBD1 matching 9 bases. Germline CDR1 SGHKS, CDR2 YYEKEE (reference sequence). The V segment lost 3 bases and the J segment 0 bases; nucleotides outside the gene matches: 13. CDR3 length: 18 residues. The CDR3 loop reads CASSSRIPGTGSSYEQYF. DNA of the CDR3: TGTGCCAGCAGCTCGCGTATCCCCGGGACAGGGAGCTCCTACGAGCAGTACTTC.

J is TRBJ2-1 and V is TRBV6-2 or TRBV6-3, with 12 bases fitting TRBD2. The CDR3 consists of 16 residues. Germline loops: CDR1 MNHEY, CDR2 SVGEGT. Unmatched junction bases numbered 8, after V lost 6 bases and J lost 5 bases. The CDR3 nucleotides are TGTGCCAGCAGCCGAACACTAGCGGGAGGTAACAATGAGCAGTTCTTC. This encodes CASSRTLAGGNNEQFF.

This clonotype was recorded a few times. A junction end diverges from the germline sequence, so it may reflect a read error. The chain links TRBV5-1 to TRBJ2-1; 9 bases line up with TRBD1. Germline loops: CDR1 SGHRS, CDR2 YFSETQ. This CDR3 spans 14 amino acids. This chain's CDR3 is CGSSLGQGRNEQFF. CDR3 bases: TGCGGCAGCAGCCTTGGACAGGGGAGGAATGAGCAGTTCTTC. The full variable domain, with the rest looked up from reference TRBV5-1 and TRBJ2-1, is KAGVTQTPRYLIKTRGQQVTLSCSPISGHRSVSWYQQTPGQGLQFLFEYFSETQRNKGNFPGRFSGRQFSNSRSEMNVSTLELGDSALYLCGSSLGQGRNEQFFGPGTRLTVL.

The J gene is TRBJ2-1, the V gene TRBV20-1; 14 bases match TRBD2. Germline CDR1 is DFQATT and CDR2 is SNEGSKA (reference sequence). CDR3 length: 18 amino acids. The V gene end was trimmed by 0 bases and the J gene end by 0 bases; junction bases not matched to a gene: 4. This CDR3 reads CSARDRTSGGSSYNEQFF. The CDR3 DNA follows: TGCAGTGCTAGAGATCGGACTAGCGGGGGGTCCTCCTACAATGAGCAGTTCTTC.

This clonotype has a count of ten or more. The rearrangement joins TRBV20-1 to TRBJ2-2; D perhaps matches TRBD1 (5 bases). This CDR3 is built from 15 residues. Germline V gives CDR1 DFQATT, CDR2 SNEGSKA (reference sequence). The V gene lost 3 bases and the J gene lost 2 bases, with 13 bases spanning the gap. In DNA, the CDR3 is TGCAGTGCTAGGAAGGGGAACTTTAACACCGGGGAGCTGTTTTTT. Translating it yields CSARKGNFNTGELFF.

This clonotype was seen many times. The chain couples TRBV3-1 to TRBJ1-2, with D unresolved. The CDR3 sequence is 13 residues long. CDR1 is LGHDT and CDR2 is YNNKEL in the germline V gene (reference sequence). V was trimmed by 4 bases and J by 7 bases, leaving 13 bases between them. Here the CDR3 reads CASSPLSVRGYTF. The CDR3 nucleotides read TGTGCCAGCAGCCCCTTGTCCGTCCGTGGCTACACCTTC.

This clonotype was recorded a few times. V usage is TRBV7-9 and J usage is TRBJ1-1, with a tentative D call TRBD1 (5 bases). This CDR3 contains 13 residues. V was clipped by 7 bases and J by 5 bases, with 14 bases between them. Germline CDR1 reads SEHNR; CDR2 reads FQNEAQ (reference sequence). The CDR3 nucleotides read TGTGCCAGCAAAGGGGAGGGAAGGACTGAAGCTTTCTTT. It yields the protein CASKGEGRTEAFF.

This clonotype occurred many times. The chain employs TRBV12-3 or TRBV12-4 and TRBJ1-5, with a weak D call TRBD1 (6 bases). CDR3 length equals 17 residues. Between the trimmed V and J ends, which lost 6 bases and 0 bases, there was a span of 18 bases. CDR3 sequence (DNA): TGTGCCAGCAGCCGACAATACAGGGATGATAGCAATCAGCCCCAGCATTTT. Protein: CASSRQYRDDSNQPQHF.

This clonotype was seen repeatedly, ten times or more. The rearrangement links TRBV27 to TRBJ2-4; the D gene is possibly TRBD1 (6 bases). This CDR3 is 17 amino acids long. V lost 5 bases and J 0 bases, leaving 17 bases between the germline ends. Germline CDR1 and CDR2: MNHEY and SMNVEV (reference sequence). Here the CDR3 reads CASSKRSGDVAKNIQYF. Here the CDR3 DNA reads TGTGCCAGCAGTAAGCGGTCAGGGGATGTAGCCAAAAACATTCAGTACTTC.